This T cell receptor beta chain came from a study of cytotoxic CD8 clonotypes in ibrutinib-treated CLL. Study-wide background: The cohort had around 10 relapsed/refractory and over 14 treatment-naive patients, 17 IGHV unmutated.

Data came from immunoSEQ multiplex PCR; TCRdb stores just in-frame clones and leaves some out. This table has roughly 42,000 clones, over 60% appearing once. Trimming left V 6 bases short and J 8 bases short, with 13 bases between. Looked up from germline, CDR1 is DFQATT and CDR2 is SNEGSKA (reference sequence). The CDR3 has 11 amino acids. The receptor's source is a human donor with chronic lymphocytic leukemia. The chain links TRBV20-1 to TRBJ1-2; D not certain. The material sequenced was PBMCs, taken after 24 months of ibrutinib treatment. This chain's CDR3 is CSARRYEGYTF. The CDR3 DNA reads as TGCAGTGCCCGCCGGTATGAGGGCTACACCTTC.